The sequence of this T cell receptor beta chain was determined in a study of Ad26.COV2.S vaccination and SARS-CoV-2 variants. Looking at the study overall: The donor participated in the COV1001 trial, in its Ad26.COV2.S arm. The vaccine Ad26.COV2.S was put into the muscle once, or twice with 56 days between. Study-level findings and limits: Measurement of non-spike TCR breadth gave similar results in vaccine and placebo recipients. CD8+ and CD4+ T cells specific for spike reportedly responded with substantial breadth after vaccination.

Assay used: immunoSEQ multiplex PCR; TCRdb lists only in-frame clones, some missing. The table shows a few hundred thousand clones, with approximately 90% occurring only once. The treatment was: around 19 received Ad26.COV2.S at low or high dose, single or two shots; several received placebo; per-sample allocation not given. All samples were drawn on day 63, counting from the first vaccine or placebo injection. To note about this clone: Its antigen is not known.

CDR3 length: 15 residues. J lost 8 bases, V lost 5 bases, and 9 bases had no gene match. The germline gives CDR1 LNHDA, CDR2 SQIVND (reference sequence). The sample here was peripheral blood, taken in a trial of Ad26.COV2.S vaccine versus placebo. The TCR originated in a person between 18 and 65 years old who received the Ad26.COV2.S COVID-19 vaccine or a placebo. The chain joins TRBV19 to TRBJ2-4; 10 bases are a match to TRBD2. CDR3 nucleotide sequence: TGTGCCAGTAGTCCCCAGCGGGGGGGCCCGGACATTCAGTACTTC. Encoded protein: CASSPQRGGPDIQYF.